These 10 T cell receptor beta chains were all obtained from the same sample, sequenced in a study of blood T cell repertoires in COVID-19. This table comes from immunoSEQ multiplex PCR, and its TCRdb copy is limited to in-frame clones, with some not included. The sample shows under 250,000 clones, around 84% of them seen only once. Material for sequencing was peripheral blood. These TCRs come from a woman in her sixties who had recovered from COVID-19.

The chain combines TRBV30 with TRBJ2-3; D ambiguous. Germline CDR1 and CDR2: GTSNPN and SVGIG (reference sequence). The CDR3 runs 14 residues. V lost 5 bases and J 1 base, leaving 13 bases between the germline ends. CDR3 loop: CAWARGSGTDTQYF. In DNA, the CDR3 is TGTGCCTGGGCCCGTGGCTCTGGCACAGATACGCAGTATTTT.

The genes are TRBV4-1 and TRBJ2-6; weak D call: TRBD2 (6 bases). CDR3 length equals 18 residues. V lost 1 base and J lost 0, with 13 bases in between. Germline CDR1 reads MGHRA; CDR2 reads YSYEKL. In nucleotides, the CDR3 is TGCGCCAGCAGCCAAGTTGAGCGGGCTAACTCTGGGGCCAACGTCCTGACTTTC. It encodes CASSQVERANSGANVLTF.

Points on this clone: The identical CDR3 is also encoded by other nucleotide sequences in the sample. The J gene is TRBJ1-1, the V gene TRBV9; no clear D. Trimming left V 0 bases short and J 5 bases short, with 8 bases between. The CDR3 has 13 residues. Germline V gene lookup returns CDR1 SGDLS and CDR2 YYNGEE. The CDR3 region is CASSVGPGTEAFF. Written as DNA, the CDR3 is TGTGCCAGCAGCGTAGGTCCGGGTACTGAAGCTTTCTTT.

The chain carries TRBV6-6 and TRBJ1-6; 7 positions match TRBD1. With 5 bases clipped from V and 0 bases from J, the junction kept 10 bases outside the gene matches. Per the germline V gene, CDR1 is MNHNY and CDR2 is SVGAGI (reference sequence). The CDR3 sequence is 18 residues long. The CDR3 loop reads CASSRRLGTDSYNSPLHF. The CDR3 DNA follows: TGTGCCAGCAGTCGCCGCCTTGGGACAGACTCCTATAATTCACCCCTCCACTTT.

The chain carries TRBV19 and TRBJ1-1; 12 bases are shared with TRBD1. The germline gives CDR1 LNHDA, CDR2 SQIVND (reference sequence). The CDR3 runs to 14 residues. The V segment lost 9 bases and the J segment 11 bases; nucleotides outside the gene matches: 13. CDR3 sequence: CASRDRGRADGAFF. As DNA, the CDR3 is TGTGCCAGCCGGGACAGGGGGCGCGCGGATGGGGCTTTCTTT.

CDR3 residues: CASSLRRGEQYF. In DNA, the CDR3 is TGTGCCAGCAGTCTCAGGCGAGGGGAGCAGTACTTC. V and J are TRBV27 and TRBJ2-7, with D possibly being TRBD2 (5 bases). The CDR3 length is 12 residues. Trimming took 5 bases from V and 7 from J, leaving 12 bases between them. Germline CDR1 is MNHEY and CDR2 is SMNVEV (reference sequence).

This sequence joins TRBV7-9 and TRBJ2-7; TRBD2 matches at 11 bases. The CDR3 runs to 15 residues. J was trimmed by 7 bases and V by 2 bases; bases with no gene match: 7. CDR1 is SEHNR, CDR2 FQNEAQ, per germline (reference sequence). CDR3: CASSLTSGGPFEQYF. CDR3 sequence (DNA): TGTGCCAGCAGCTTAACTAGCGGGGGTCCCTTTGAGCAGTACTTC. The full variable domain, rest sourced from reference TRBV7-9 and TRBJ2-7, is DTGVSQNPRHKITKRGQNVTFRCDPISEHNRLYWYRQTLGQGPEFLTYFQNEAQLEKSRLLSDRFSAERPKGSFSTLEIQRTEQGDSAMYLCASSLTSGGPFEQYFGPGTRLTVT.

The gene calls are TRBV30 and TRBJ2-7; a weak D match, TRBD1 (6 bases). The germline V gene has CDR1 GTSNPN and CDR2 SVGIG (reference sequence). CDR3 length: 12 amino acids. The V end was cut by 4 bases, the J end by 3 bases, with 10 bases between. The chain's CDR3 is CAWNRDFYEQYF. The CDR3 DNA reads TGTGCCTGGAACAGGGATTTCTACGAGCAGTACTTC.

This chain connects TRBV2 to TRBJ2-5, with a weak D call TRBD2 (6 bases). CDR3 length equals 15 residues. CDR1 SNHLY and CDR2 FYNNEI come from the germline V gene. V was trimmed by 7 bases and J by 7 bases, leaving 22 bases between them. Here the CDR3 reads CASKVTPGPGGTQYF. The CDR3 nucleotides are TGTGCCAGCAAGGTGACCCCCGGGCCCGGGGGGACCCAGTACTTC.

V gene TRBV4-1 combines with J gene TRBJ2-2, with 8 bases fitting TRBD1. The germline CDR1 and CDR2 sequences are MGHRA and YSYEKL. Trimming at V came to 10 bases and at J to 4 bases, leaving 8 bases not matched to a gene. The CDR3 length is 14 residues. The CDR3 DNA reads TGCGCCACCTCTGACAGGGGTGTCACCGGGGAGCTGTTTTTT. Translated: CATSDRGVTGELFF.